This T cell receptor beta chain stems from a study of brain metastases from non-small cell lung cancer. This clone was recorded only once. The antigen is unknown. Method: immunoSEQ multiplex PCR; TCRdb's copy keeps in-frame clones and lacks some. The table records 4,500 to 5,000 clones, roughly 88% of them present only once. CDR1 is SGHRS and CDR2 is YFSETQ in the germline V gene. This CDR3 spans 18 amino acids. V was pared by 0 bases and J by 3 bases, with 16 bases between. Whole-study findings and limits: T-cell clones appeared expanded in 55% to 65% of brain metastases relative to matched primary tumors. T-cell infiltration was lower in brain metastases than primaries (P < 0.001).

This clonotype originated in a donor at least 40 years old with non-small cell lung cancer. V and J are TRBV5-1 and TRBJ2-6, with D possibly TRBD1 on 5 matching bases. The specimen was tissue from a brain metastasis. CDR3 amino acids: CASSLVVGPSFGANVLTF. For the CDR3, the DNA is TGCGCCAGCAGCTTGGTTGTGGGGCCCAGCTTTGGGGCCAACGTCCTGACTTTC.